The next 29 T cell receptor beta chains were all read from a single sample in a study of control samples from healthy donors and cancer patients. Generated by immunoSEQ multiplex PCR, the TCRdb table keeps only in-frame clones and is missing some. The sample has more than 95,000 clones, more than 75% seen once; the top ten hold around 2.5%. The sequenced sample consisted of blood. The receptors were sampled from a woman aged 70-85 years in good health.

The CDR3 DNA reads TGTGCCAGCAGTGAGTCAGGGGCCGGAGGAAACACCATATATTTT. Translating it yields CASSESGAGGNTIYF. V gene TRBV2 combines with J gene TRBJ1-3; a possible D gene is TRBD1 (6 bases). Per the germline V gene, CDR1 is SNHLY and CDR2 is FYNNEI. The CDR3 covers 15 residues. V was clipped by 3 bases and J by 4 bases, with 13 bases between them. The whole variable domain, filled in from reference TRBV2 and TRBJ1-3, reads EPEVTQTPSHQVTQMGQEVILRCVPISNHLYFYWYRQILGQKVEFLVSFYNNEISEKSEIFDDQFSVERPDGSNFTLKIRSTKLEDSAMYFCASSESGAGGNTIYFGEGSWLTVV.

The CDR3 DNA sequence: TGTGCCAGCAGCCCCCGGGGGTGGGTAGCGTCGGATGAGCAGTTCTTC. Translated, it gives CASSPRGWVASDEQFF. The gene calls are TRBV7-6 and TRBJ2-1, with a weak D call TRBD2 (6 bases). Germline V gene sequence: CDR1 SGHVS, CDR2 FNYEAQ. Trimming left V 5 bases short and J 8 bases short, with 22 bases between. The CDR3 consists of 16 residues.

The chain recombines TRBV18 with TRBJ2-7; a weak D match, TRBD1 (6 bases). The germline V and J ends were trimmed by 1 base and 3 bases, with 16 bases remaining between them. This CDR3 contains 16 residues. From germline, CDR1 is KGHSH and CDR2 LQKENI. CDR3 coding DNA: TGTGCCAGCTCACCACAGGGTCCAGGGGCGGTCTACGAGCAGTACTTC. It translates to CASSPQGPGAVYEQYF.

CDR3 loop: CASSPRWWSGGTYEQYF. As DNA, the CDR3 is TGTGCCAGCAGCCCCCGCTGGTGGAGCGGGGGGACCTACGAGCAGTACTTC. The chain recombines TRBV7-9 with TRBJ2-7, with TRBD2 identical over 9 bases. Unmatched junction bases numbered 13, after V lost 5 bases and J lost 2 bases. This CDR3 spans 17 amino acids. The germline V gene has CDR1 SEHNR and CDR2 FQNEAQ (reference sequence).

This clone was seen just once. CDR3 in amino acids: CASSQVSRAYGYTF. CDR3 in DNA: TGTGCCAGCAGCCAAGTCAGCAGGGCTTATGGCTACACCTTC. The chain joins TRBV14 to TRBJ1-2, with D perhaps matching TRBD1 (5 bases). Germline V CDR1 and CDR2: SGHDN, FVKESK. The V gene lost 1 base and the J gene lost 5 bases, with 11 bases spanning the gap. CDR3 length: 14 amino acids. The full variable domain, completed using reference TRBV14 and TRBJ1-2, is EAGVTQFPSHSVIEKGQTVTLRCDPISGHDNLYWYRRVMGKEIKFLLHFVKESKQDESGMPNNRFLAERTGGTYSTLKVQPAELEDSGVYFCASSQVSRAYGYTFGSGTRLTVV.

The CDR3 nucleotides are TGCGCCAGCAGTGAGGGTCCGGGGGCCGAGCAGTACTTC. It encodes CASSEGPGAEQYF. The chain is built from TRBV10-1 and TRBJ2-7; D is perhaps TRBD1 or TRBD2 (6 bases each). Trimming took off 2 bases at V and 6 bases at J, with 11 bases between the two ends. The CDR3 runs 13 residues. The germline V gene has CDR1 WNHNN and CDR2 SYGVQD (reference sequence).

The genes are TRBV4-3 and TRBJ1-1; D gene ambiguous. Germline V CDR1 and CDR2: LGHNA, YSLEER. This CDR3 has 16 residues. Trimming pared 1 base from V and 0 bases from J, leaving 12 bases between. CDR3 nucleotides: TGCGCCAGCAGCCAAGGGTTACAATCTCTGAACACTGAAGCTTTCTTT. Translation: CASSQGLQSLNTEAFF.

J is TRBJ2-7 and V is TRBV7-2, with D perhaps TRBD1 (8 bases). Germline-derived CDR1 and CDR2 are SGHTA and FQGNSA. The CDR3 runs 16 residues. Trimming cost V 0 bases and J 2 bases, with 14 bases left between them. CDR3 residues: CASSLAGGTGAYEQYF. DNA for the CDR3: TGTGCCAGCAGCTTAGCGGGGGGGACAGGAGCCTACGAGCAGTACTTC.

This clone was observed a few times. The J gene is TRBJ1-2, the V gene TRBV2; the D gene is possibly TRBD1 (6 bases). Trimming removed 10 bases from V and 0 bases from J, with 18 bases in between. The CDR3 extends over 15 amino acids. Germline lookup yields CDR1 SNHLY and CDR2 FYNNEI. The CDR3 DNA sequence: TGTGCCATCGTGATATACAGGGCGGCTAACTATGGCTACACCTTC. It codes for CAIVIYRAANYGYTF.

The genes are TRBV18 and TRBJ2-7; tentative D call: TRBD1 (6 bases). The CDR3 is made up of 14 amino acids. The germline V gene has CDR1 KGHSH and CDR2 LQKENI. With 3 bases removed from V and 0 bases from J, the gap between germline ends came to 9 bases. For the CDR3, the DNA is TGTGCCAGCTCACCTGCAGGGGACTCCTACGAGCAGTACTTC. Translating it yields CASSPAGDSYEQYF. The variable domain in full, completed from reference TRBV18 and TRBJ2-7, reads NAGVMQNPRHLVRRRGQEARLRCSPMKGHSHVYWYRQLPEEGLKFMVYLQKENIIDESGMPKERFSAEFPKEGPSILRIQQVVRGDSAAYFCASSPAGDSYEQYFGPGTRLTVT.

The J gene is TRBJ2-1, the V gene TRBV5-1, with 7 nucleotides matching TRBD1. This CDR3 comprises 15 residues. V lost 4 bases, J lost 4 bases, and 8 bases stayed unmatched. Germline V gives CDR1 SGHRS, CDR2 YFSETQ. Here the CDR3 DNA reads TGCGCCAGCAGCATAACAGGGGACGGTTACAATGAGCAGTTCTTC. Amino acids: CASSITGDGYNEQFF.

The V and J genes are TRBV14 and TRBJ1-2; a possible D gene is TRBD1 (5 bases). CDR3 length equals 13 residues. V dropped 1 base and J dropped 8 bases, with 11 bases sitting between them. The germline V gene has CDR1 SGHDN and CDR2 FVKESK. The CDR3 DNA follows: TGTGCCAGCAGCCAAGCGCAGGGAAGGGGCTACACCTTC. Protein sequence: CASSQAQGRGYTF.

This chain uses TRBV7-9 with TRBJ2-1, with 10 bases that match TRBD2. Trimming cost V 6 bases and J 0 bases; bases outside gene matches: 11. The germline V gene has CDR1 SEHNR and CDR2 FQNEAQ (reference sequence). The CDR3 is 18 residues long. The DNA for the CDR3 is TGTGCCAGCAGACCCCGGGAACTAGCGGGGACCTCCTACAATGAGCAGTTCTTC. Amino acid sequence: CASRPRELAGTSYNEQFF.

V gene TRBV4-2 combines with J gene TRBJ1-5, with TRBD1 matching 7 bases. The CDR3 spans 15 residues. The V gene's germline CDR1 is LGHNA and CDR2 YNFKEQ. J was trimmed by 5 bases and V by 0 bases; bases with no gene match: 4. CDR3: CASSQDYRGDQPQHF. CDR3 in DNA: TGTGCCAGCAGCCAAGACTACAGGGGCGATCAGCCCCAGCATTTT.

This chain joins TRBV7-2 and TRBJ2-7, with a weak D call TRBD1 (6 bases). The CDR3 sequence is 14 residues long. Trimming shortened V by 5 bases and J by 0 bases, and 11 bases separated the two germline ends. Germline V CDR1 and CDR2: SGHTA, FQGNSA. The CDR3 sequence: CASSRDTGSYEQYF. CDR3 DNA sequence: TGTGCCAGCAGCCGGGACACTGGCTCCTACGAGCAGTACTTC.

V usage is TRBV6-5 and J usage is TRBJ1-6; D is uncertain. Germline lookup yields CDR1 MNHEY and CDR2 SVGAGI. The CDR3 consists of 13 residues. V was trimmed by 7 bases and J by 8 bases, leaving 12 bases between them. The CDR3 here is CASTEREDSPLHF. CDR3 nucleotides: TGTGCCAGCACCGAGCGGGAGGATTCACCCCTCCACTTT.

The V gene is TRBV27, the J gene TRBJ2-5; D is unclear. The CDR3 is made up of 13 amino acids. The germline gives CDR1 MNHEY, CDR2 SMNVEV (reference sequence). Trimming took off 2 bases at V and 2 bases at J, with 6 bases between the two ends. The DNA for the CDR3 is TGTGCCAGCAGTTTACATGGGCAAGAGACCCAGTACTTC. It translates to CASSLHGQETQYF.

V usage is TRBV6-5 and J usage is TRBJ1-4, with 11 bases identical to TRBD1. This CDR3 spans 14 amino acids. V shed 6 bases and J 7 bases; nucleotides not matched to a gene: 4. CDR1 is MNHEY, CDR2 SVGAGI, per germline. The CDR3 DNA reads as TGTGCCAGCAGCCCCGGGACAGGGGGTGAAAAACTGTTTTTT. Amino acids: CASSPGTGGEKLFF.

The V call is TRBV7-2, the J call TRBJ1-2; TRBD1 is a possible D gene (5 bases). Per germline, CDR1 SGHTA and CDR2 FQGNSA. V was trimmed by 5 bases and J by 14 bases, leaving 15 bases between them. This CDR3 region has 11 residues. CDR3 sequence reads: CASSRDSARTF. CDR3 in DNA: TGTGCCAGCAGCCGAGACAGCGCGCGGACCTTC.

The chain recombines TRBV6-2 or TRBV6-3 with TRBJ2-1, with D perhaps TRBD2 (7 bases). Germline V gene sequence: CDR1 MNHEY, CDR2 SVGEGT. The germline V and J ends were trimmed by 4 bases and 7 bases, with 14 bases remaining between them. The CDR3 has 14 amino acids. In DNA form, the CDR3 reads TGTGCCAGCAGTTTCCGCAGGGGAGGGAATGAGCAGTTCTTC. Translation: CASSFRRGGNEQFF.

The V call is TRBV7-8, the J call TRBJ1-2; D might be TRBD1 (5 bases). The CDR3 spans 13 residues. With 7 bases removed from V and 7 bases from J, the gap between germline ends came to 16 bases. Germline CDR1 is SGHVS and CDR2 is FQNEAQ. The CDR3 nucleotides read TGTGCCAGCACCCTTAGGGCAGGGCGTGGCTACACCTTC. This sequence encodes CASTLRAGRGYTF.

The chain links TRBV5-1 to TRBJ1-5; D uncertain. Germline V gene data show CDR1 as SGHRS and CDR2 as YFSETQ. V gave up 5 bases and J gave up 0 bases, with 9 bases separating them. The CDR3 loop spans 14 amino acids. The CDR3 DNA reads as TGCGCCAGCAGACCGGACGGTAGCAATCAGCCCCAGCATTTT. Protein sequence: CASRPDGSNQPQHF.

The gene calls are TRBV7-3 and TRBJ2-2, with 8 nucleotides matching TRBD2. After removal of 0 bases from V and 4 bases from J, the junction contained 13 bases not matched to a gene. From germline, CDR1 is SGHTA and CDR2 FQGTGA. This CDR3 contains 19 residues. CDR3 protein: CASSLTPPSGGGLTGELFF. The CDR3 bases are TGTGCCAGCAGCTTAACCCCACCCAGCGGCGGGGGGCTCACCGGGGAGCTGTTTTTT.

This chain uses TRBV5-4 with TRBJ2-2; TRBD2 agrees at 7 bases. Germline assignment: CDR1 SGHNT and CDR2 YYREEE (reference sequence). This CDR3 spans 18 amino acids. V lost 2 bases and J lost 3; bases outside the gene matches: 13. The CDR3 DNA reads TGTGCCAGCAGCTTCGCCATTTTGGCGGGGGACTACACCGGGGAGCTGTTTTTT. Translation: CASSFAILAGDYTGELFF. Filled out from reference TRBV5-4 and TRBJ2-2, the complete variable domain reads ETGVTQSPTHLIKTRGQQVTLRCSSQSGHNTVSWYQQALGQGPQFIFQYYREEENGRGNFPPRFSGLQFPNYSSELNVNALELDDSALYLCASSFAILAGDYTGELFFGEGSRLTVL.

The genes are TRBV19 and TRBJ2-1; TRBD2 agrees at 8 bases. Germline values: CDR1 LNHDA, CDR2 SQIVND (reference sequence). The CDR3 contains 15 residues. Trimming cost V 1 base and J 7 bases; bases outside gene matches: 6. CDR3 protein: CASSIVRGGPNEQFF. The CDR3 DNA reads TGTGCCAGTAGTATAGTACGGGGGGGCCCTAATGAGCAGTTCTTC. Combining the CDR3 with reference TRBV19 and TRBJ2-1 gives the whole variable domain DGGITQSPKYLFRKEGQNVTLSCEQNLNHDAMYWYRQDPGQGLRLIYYSQIVNDFQKGDIAEGYSVSREKKESFPLTVTSAQKNPTAFYLCASSIVRGGPNEQFFGPGTRLTVL.

The CDR3 loop is CASSSFGQEKLFF. The CDR3 DNA follows: TGTGCCAGTAGCTCATTTGGGCAAGAAAAACTGTTTTTT. The V call is TRBV19, the J call TRBJ1-4; D is unresolved. The CDR3 totals 13 residues. Germline CDR1 reads LNHDA; CDR2 reads SQIVND (reference sequence). V gave up 6 bases and J gave up 8 bases, with 13 bases separating them.

This sequence joins TRBV2 and TRBJ2-2; D is undetermined. Germline CDR1 SNHLY, CDR2 FYNNEI. Trimming left V 4 bases short and J 4 bases short, with 16 bases between. The CDR3 has 16 amino acids. In nucleotides, the CDR3 is TGTGCCAGCAGTGTTTCGACCCGTATGGCCACCGGGGAGCTGTTTTTT. Translating it yields CASSVSTRMATGELFF.

V is TRBV5-4 and J is TRBJ2-2; 7 bases fit TRBD2. This CDR3 region has 15 residues. J gave up 4 bases and V 0 bases, and 3 bases lay outside the gene matches. Germline CDR1 and CDR2: SGHNT and YYREEE (reference sequence). This CDR3 is CASSLERGVTGELFF. The CDR3, as DNA: TGTGCCAGCAGCTTGGAGCGGGGCGTCACCGGGGAGCTGTTTTTT.

The chain couples TRBV7-9 to TRBJ2-7; 14 bases agree with TRBD2. The V and J ends lost 4 bases and 0 bases, in that order; junction bases with no gene match: 8. This CDR3 contains 18 residues. Germline V gene lookup returns CDR1 SEHNR and CDR2 FQNEAQ (reference sequence). The CDR3 DNA sequence: TGTGCCAGCAGCTACTTTCGACTAGCGGGGGGGCCCTCCTACGAGCAGTACTTC. Amino acid sequence: CASSYFRLAGGPSYEQYF.